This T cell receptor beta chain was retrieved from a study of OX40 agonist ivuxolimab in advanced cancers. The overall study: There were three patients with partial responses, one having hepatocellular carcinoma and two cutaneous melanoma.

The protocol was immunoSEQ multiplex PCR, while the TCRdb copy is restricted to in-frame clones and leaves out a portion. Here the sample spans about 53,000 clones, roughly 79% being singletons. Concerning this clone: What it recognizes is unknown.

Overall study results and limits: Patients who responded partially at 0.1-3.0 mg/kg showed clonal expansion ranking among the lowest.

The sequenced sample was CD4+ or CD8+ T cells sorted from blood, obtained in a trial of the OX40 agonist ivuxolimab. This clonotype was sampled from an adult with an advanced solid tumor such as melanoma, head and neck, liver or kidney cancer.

The CDR3 coding sequence is TGTGCCAGTAGTATTCGAGGGGGCAAGTTTAGTTCCGGGGAGCTGTTTTTT. This sequence encodes CASSIRGGKFSSGELFF. The chain links TRBV19 to TRBJ2-2; 7 bases line up with TRBD1. The V and J ends lost 3 bases and 6 bases, in that order; junction bases with no gene match: 13. Germline CDR1 reads LNHDA; CDR2 reads SQIVND (reference sequence). The CDR3 spans 17 residues.